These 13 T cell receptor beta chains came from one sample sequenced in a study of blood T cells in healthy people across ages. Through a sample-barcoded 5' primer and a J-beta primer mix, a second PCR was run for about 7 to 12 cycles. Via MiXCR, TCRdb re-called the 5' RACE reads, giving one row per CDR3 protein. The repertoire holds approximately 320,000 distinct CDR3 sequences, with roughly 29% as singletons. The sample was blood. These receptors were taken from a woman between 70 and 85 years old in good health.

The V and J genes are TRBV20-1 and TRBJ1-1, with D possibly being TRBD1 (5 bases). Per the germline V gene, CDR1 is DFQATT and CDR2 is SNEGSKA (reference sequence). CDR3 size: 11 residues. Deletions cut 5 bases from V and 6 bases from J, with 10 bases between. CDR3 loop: CSASQGSEAFF. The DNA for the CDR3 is TGCAGTGCTTCTCAGGGATCTGAAGCTTTCTTT.

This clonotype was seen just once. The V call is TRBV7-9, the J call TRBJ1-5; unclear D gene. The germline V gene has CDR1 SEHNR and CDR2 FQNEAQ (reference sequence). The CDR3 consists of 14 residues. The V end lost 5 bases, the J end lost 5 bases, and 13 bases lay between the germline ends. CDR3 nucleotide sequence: TGTGCCAGCAGCCCTCCAGGCTCCTATCAGCCCCAGCATTTT. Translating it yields CASSPPGSYQPQHF.

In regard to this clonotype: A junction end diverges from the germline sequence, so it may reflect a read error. CDR3: CATGDADSNNEQFF. The CDR3 nucleotides are TGTGCCACCGGTGATGCGGATTCAAACAATGAGCAGTTCTTC. The genes are TRBV24-1 and TRBJ2-1; D is uncertain. The CDR3 is made up of 14 amino acids. Germline assignment: CDR1 KGHDR and CDR2 SFDVKD.

This CDR3 is CASSPPIVYEQYF. The CDR3 DNA is TGTGCCAGCTCACCACCGATTGTCTACGAGCAGTACTTC. The chain combines TRBV18 with TRBJ2-7; no clear D gene. The V gene lost 0 bases and the J gene lost 3 bases, with 6 bases spanning the gap. Germline CDR1 is KGHSH and CDR2 is LQKENI. This CDR3 contains 13 residues.

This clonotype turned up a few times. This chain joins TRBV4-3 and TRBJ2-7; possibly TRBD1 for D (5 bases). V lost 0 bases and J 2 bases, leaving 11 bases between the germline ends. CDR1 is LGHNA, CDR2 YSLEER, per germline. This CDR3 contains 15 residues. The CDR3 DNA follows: TGCGCCAGCAGCCAAGACAGGGCCGAGACCTACGAGCAGTACTTC. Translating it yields CASSQDRAETYEQYF.

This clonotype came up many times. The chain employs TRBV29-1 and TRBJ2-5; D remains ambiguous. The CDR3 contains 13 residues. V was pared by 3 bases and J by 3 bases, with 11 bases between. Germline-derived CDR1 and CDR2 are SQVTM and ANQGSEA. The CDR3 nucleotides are TGCAGCGTTGAGCCACAGCCAGAAGAGACCCAGTACTTC. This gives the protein CSVEPQPEETQYF.

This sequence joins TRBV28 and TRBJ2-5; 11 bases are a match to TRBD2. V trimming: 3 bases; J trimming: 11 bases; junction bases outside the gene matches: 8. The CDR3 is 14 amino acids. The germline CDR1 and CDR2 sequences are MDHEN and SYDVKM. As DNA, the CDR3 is TGTGCCAGCAGTTTGGGACTAGCGGACTACCAGCAGTACTTC. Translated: CASSLGLADYQQYF.

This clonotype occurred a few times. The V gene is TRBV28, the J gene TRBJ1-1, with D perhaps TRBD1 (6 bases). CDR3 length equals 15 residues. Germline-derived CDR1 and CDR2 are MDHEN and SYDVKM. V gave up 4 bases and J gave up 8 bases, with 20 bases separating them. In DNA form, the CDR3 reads TGTGCCAGCAGTTCCCAGGGGAGCCACGGGAGGGAAGCTTTCTTT. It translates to CASSSQGSHGREAFF.

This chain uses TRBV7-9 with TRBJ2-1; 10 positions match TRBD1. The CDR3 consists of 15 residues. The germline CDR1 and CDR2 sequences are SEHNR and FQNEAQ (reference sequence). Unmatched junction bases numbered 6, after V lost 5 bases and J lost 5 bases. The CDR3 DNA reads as TGTGCCAGCAGCGGCCGGGACAGGGGAAACAATGAGCAGTTCTTC. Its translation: CASSGRDRGNNEQFF.

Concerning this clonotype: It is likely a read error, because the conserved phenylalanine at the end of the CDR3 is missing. The CDR3 nucleotides are TGCAGCGTTGGAACGGGCGGATATGGCTACACCCTC. Encoded protein: CSVGTGGYGYTL. The chain links TRBV29-1 to TRBJ1-2; D unclear. The CDR3 consists of 12 residues. CDR1 is SQVTM and CDR2 is ANQGSEA in the germline V gene. Trimming shortened V by 4 bases and J by 5 bases, and 11 bases separated the two germline ends.

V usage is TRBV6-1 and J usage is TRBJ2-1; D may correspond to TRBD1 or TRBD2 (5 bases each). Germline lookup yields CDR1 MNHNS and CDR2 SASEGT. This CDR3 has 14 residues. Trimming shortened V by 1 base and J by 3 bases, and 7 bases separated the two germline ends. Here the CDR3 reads CASSEGGFYNEQFF. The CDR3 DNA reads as TGTGCCAGCAGTGAAGGGGGGTTCTACAATGAGCAGTTCTTC.

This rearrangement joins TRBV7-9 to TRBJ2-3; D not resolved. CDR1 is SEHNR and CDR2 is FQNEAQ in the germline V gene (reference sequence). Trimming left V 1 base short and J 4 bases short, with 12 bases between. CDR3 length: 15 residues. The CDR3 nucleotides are TGTGCCAGCAGCTTAGAGAGATTTGGTGCAGATACGCAGTATTTT. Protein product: CASSLERFGADTQYF.

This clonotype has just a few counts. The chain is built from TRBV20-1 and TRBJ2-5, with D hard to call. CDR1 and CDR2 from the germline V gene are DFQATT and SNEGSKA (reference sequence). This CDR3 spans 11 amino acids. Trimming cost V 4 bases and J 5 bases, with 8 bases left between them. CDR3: CSANIKETQYF. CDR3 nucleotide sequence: TGCAGTGCTAATATCAAGGAGACCCAGTACTTC.